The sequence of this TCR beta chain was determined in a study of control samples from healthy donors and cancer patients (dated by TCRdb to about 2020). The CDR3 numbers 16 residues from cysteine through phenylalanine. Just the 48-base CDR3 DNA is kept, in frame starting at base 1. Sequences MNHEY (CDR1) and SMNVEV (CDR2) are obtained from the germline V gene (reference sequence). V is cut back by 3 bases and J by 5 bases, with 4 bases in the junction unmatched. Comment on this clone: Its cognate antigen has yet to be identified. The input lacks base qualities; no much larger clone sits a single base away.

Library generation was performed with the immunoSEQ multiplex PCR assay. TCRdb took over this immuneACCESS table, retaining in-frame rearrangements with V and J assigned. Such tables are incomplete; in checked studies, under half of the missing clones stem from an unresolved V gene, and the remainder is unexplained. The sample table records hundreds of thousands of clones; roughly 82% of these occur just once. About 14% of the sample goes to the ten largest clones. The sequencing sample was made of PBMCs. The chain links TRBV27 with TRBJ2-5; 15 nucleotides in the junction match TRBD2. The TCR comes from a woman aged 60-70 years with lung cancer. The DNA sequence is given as TGTGCCAGCAGTTTCGTCGGGACTAGCGGGAGGGAGACCCAGTACTTC. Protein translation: CASSFVGTSGRETQYF.